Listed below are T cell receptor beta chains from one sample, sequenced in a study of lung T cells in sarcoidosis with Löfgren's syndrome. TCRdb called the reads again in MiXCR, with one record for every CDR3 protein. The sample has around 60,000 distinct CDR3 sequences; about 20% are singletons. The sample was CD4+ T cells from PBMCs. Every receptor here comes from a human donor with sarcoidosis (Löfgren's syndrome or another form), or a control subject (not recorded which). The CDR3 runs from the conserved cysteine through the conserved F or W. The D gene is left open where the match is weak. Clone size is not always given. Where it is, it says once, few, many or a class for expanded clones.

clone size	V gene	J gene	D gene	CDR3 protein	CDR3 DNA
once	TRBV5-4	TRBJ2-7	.	CASSLEGTLSHEQYF	TGTGCCAGCAGCTTGGAGGGGACATTATCCCACGAGCAGTACTTC
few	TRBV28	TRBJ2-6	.	CASSLHASGANVLTF	TGTGCCAGCAGTCTCCACGCATCTGGGGCCAACGTCCTGACTTTC
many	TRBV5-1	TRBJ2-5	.	CASSLAAGTQETQYF	TGCGCCAGCAGCTTGGCTGCAGGGACTCAAGAGACCCAGTACTTC
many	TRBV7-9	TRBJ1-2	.	CASSPMDYGYTF	TGTGCCAGCAGCCCGATGGACTATGGCTACACCTTC
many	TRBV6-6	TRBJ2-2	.	CASSYSVQRSTGELFF	TGTGCCAGCAGTTACTCGGTACAGCGGAGCACCGGGGAGCTGTTTTTT
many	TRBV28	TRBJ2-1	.	CASSLGGNEQFF	TGTGCCAGCAGTTTGGGCGGAAATGAGCAGTTCTTC
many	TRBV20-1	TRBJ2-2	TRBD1	CSARWTGITGELFF	TGCAGTGCTCGGTGGACAGGGATCACCGGGGAGCTGTTTTTT
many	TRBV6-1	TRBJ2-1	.	CASSSATSYNEQFF	TGTGCCAGCAGCTCTGCCACCTCCTACAATGAGCAGTTCTTC
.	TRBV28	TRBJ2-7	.	CATEGAGGVYEQYF	TGTGCCACCGAGGGCGCCGGGGGCGTCTACGAGCAGTACTTC
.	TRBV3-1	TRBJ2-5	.	CASGQPQETQYF	TGTGCCAGCGGCCAACCACAAGAGACCCAGTACTTC
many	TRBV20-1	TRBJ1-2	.	CSVGGAGYTF	TGCAGTGTAGGCGGCGCTGGCTACACCTTC
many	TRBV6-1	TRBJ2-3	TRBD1	CATTPGTGNFLADTQYF	TGTGCCACAACCCCCGGGACAGGGAATTTTCTGGCAGATACGCAGTATTTT
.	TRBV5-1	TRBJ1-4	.	CASSLDGSTNEKLFF	TGCGCCAGCAGCCTCGACGGCTCAACTAATGAAAAACTGTTTTTT
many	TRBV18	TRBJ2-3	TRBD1	CASSPDRATDTQYF	TGTGCCAGCTCACCGGACAGGGCTACAGATACGCAGTATTTT
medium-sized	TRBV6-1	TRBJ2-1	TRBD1	CASSRDRGHYNEQFF	TGTGCCAGCAGTAGAGACAGGGGTCACTACAATGAGCAGTTCTTC
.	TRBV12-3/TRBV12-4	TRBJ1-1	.	CASSLLSEAFF	TGTGCCAGCAGCCTGCTGTCTGAAGCTTTCTTT
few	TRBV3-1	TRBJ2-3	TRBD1	CASSQDRRQGYRLDTDTQYF	TGTGCCAGCAGCCAAGATAGGAGACAGGGATACCGCCTGGACACAGATACGCAGTATTTT
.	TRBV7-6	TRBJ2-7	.	CASSWRGSREQYF	TGTGCCAGCTCGTGGAGGGGCTCACGCGAGCAGTACTTC
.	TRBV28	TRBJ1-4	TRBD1	CASSLTRQGAIWEKLFF	TGTGCCAGCAGTTTGACGAGACAGGGGGCCATTTGGGAAAAACTGTTTTTT
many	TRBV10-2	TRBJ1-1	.	CASNSDGMNTEAFF	TGCGCCAGCAACTCAGACGGGATGAACACTGAAGCTTTCTTT
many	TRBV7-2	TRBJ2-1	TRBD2	CASATSGQNEQFF	TGTGCCAGCGCGACTAGCGGGCAAAATGAGCAGTTCTTC
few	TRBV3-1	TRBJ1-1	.	CASSLDKEAFF	TGTGCCAGCAGCCTAGACAAAGAAGCTTTCTTT
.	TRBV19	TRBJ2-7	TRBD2	CASSSGTRRGEQYF	TGTGCCAGTAGTTCCGGGACTAGAAGGGGCGAGCAGTACTTC
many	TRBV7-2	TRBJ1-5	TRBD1	CASSPTGKGNQPQHF	TGTGCCAGCAGCCCGACAGGGAAGGGCAATCAGCCCCAGCATTTT
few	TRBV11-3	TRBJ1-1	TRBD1	CASSLTGDYTEAFF	TGTGCCAGCAGCTTAACAGGGGACTACACTGAAGCTTTCTTT
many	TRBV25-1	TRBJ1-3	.	CASSESGNTIYF	TGTGCCAGCAGTGAGTCTGGAAACACCATATATTTT
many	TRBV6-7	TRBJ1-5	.	CASSYLPRGEDNQPQHF	TGTGCCAGCAGTTACCTCCCACGGGGGGAAGACAATCAGCCCCAGCATTTT
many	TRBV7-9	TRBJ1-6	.	CASSLRRGALGNSPLHF	TGTGCCAGCAGCTTAAGGCGGGGGGCGCTGGGAAATTCACCCCTCCACTTT
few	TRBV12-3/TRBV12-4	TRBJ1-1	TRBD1	CASGRGSVNEAFF	TGTGCCAGCGGCAGGGGGTCGGTTAATGAAGCTTTCTTT
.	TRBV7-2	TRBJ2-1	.	CASSLRDWAFDEQFF	TGTGCCAGCAGCTTAAGGGACTGGGCATTCGATGAGCAGTTCTTC
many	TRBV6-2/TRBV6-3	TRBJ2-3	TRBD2	CASSYRASGTSTDTQYF	TGTGCCAGCAGTTACAGGGCTAGCGGGACTAGCACAGATACGCAGTATTTT
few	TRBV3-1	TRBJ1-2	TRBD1	CASSQVGAGTAKGGYGYTF	TGTGCCAGCAGCCAAGTGGGTGCCGGGACAGCTAAGGGCGGCTATGGCTACACCTTC
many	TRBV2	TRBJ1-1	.	CASTADRNTEAFF	TGTGCCAGCACCGCGGACAGGAACACTGAAGCTTTCTTT
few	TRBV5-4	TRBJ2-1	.	CASSTGARGDYNEQFF	TGTGCCAGCAGCACTGGGGCCAGGGGAGACTACAATGAGCAGTTCTTC
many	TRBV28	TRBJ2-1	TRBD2	CASSLSGGSNEQFF	TGTGCCAGCAGCCTTAGCGGGGGGTCCAATGAGCAGTTCTTC
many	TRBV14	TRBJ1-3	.	CASSPGGGNTIYF	TGTGCCAGCAGCCCAGGAGGTGGAAACACCATATATTTT
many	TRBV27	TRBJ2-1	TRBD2	CASSSPSSGGNEQFF	TGTGCCAGCAGTTCCCCTTCTAGCGGAGGGAATGAGCAGTTCTTC
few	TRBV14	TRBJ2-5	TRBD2	CASSQVGSSGGKETQYF	TGTGCCAGCAGCCAAGTCGGGTCTAGCGGGGGAAAAGAGACCCAGTACTTC
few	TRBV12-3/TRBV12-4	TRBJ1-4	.	CASRPPGRPLGYEKLFF	TGTGCCAGCAGACCCCCGGGACGCCCATTGGGATATGAAAAACTGTTTTTT
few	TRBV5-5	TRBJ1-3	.	CASSLTAGSGNTIYF	TGTGCCAGCAGTCTGACAGCGGGCTCTGGAAACACCATATATTTT
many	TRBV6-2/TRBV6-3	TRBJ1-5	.	CASRSLSNQPQHF	TGTGCCAGCAGATCCCTTAGCAATCAGCCCCAGCATTTT
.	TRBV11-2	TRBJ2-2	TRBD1	CASSLHGTGAAGELFF	TGTGCCAGCAGCCTTCACGGGACAGGAGCTGCCGGGGAGCTGTTTTTT
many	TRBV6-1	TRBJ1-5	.	CASSEVSQPQHF	TGTGCCAGCAGTGAAGTTAGCCAGCCCCAGCATTTT
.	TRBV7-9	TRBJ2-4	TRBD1	CASSLTGSENIQYF	TGTGCCAGCAGCCTGACAGGGTCGGAAAACATTCAGTACTTC
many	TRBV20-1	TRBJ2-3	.	CSARWSTDTQYF	TGCAGTGCTAGATGGAGCACAGATACGCAGTATTTT
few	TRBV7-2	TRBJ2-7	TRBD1	CASGRDRGKYEQYF	TGTGCCAGCGGCAGGGACAGGGGGAAGTACGAGCAGTACTTC
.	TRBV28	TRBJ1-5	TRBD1	CASRGQGAYQPQHF	TGTGCCAGCAGGGGACAGGGGGCTTATCAGCCCCAGCATTTT
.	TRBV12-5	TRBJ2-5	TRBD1	CASGHDRGETQYF	TGTGCTAGTGGCCATGACAGGGGAGAGACCCAGTACTTC
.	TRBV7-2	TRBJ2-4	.	CASSLEGSSGNIQYF	TGTGCCAGCAGCTTAGAAGGTAGCAGCGGAAACATTCAGTACTTC